The entry below gives a single T cell receptor beta chain sequence along with its context. The antigen remains unidentified. These data come from a study of cytomegalovirus exposure and HLA in healthy donors. General study findings and limits: Reported results showed that the classifier diagnosed cytomegalovirus status with high specificity and sensitivity. Previous analysis showed most TCR beta V segments were productive about 87% or about 30% of the time. Later analysis identified a missense DCLRE1C variant that was linked to TCR beta V- and J-gene trimming.

V lost 4 bases and J 1 base, leaving 11 bases between the germline ends. The CDR3 has 14 amino acids. Germline-derived CDR1 and CDR2 are SGDLS and YYNGEE. Healthy bone marrow donors made up the donors. Use of 60 Vbeta and 13 Jbeta primers characterized the PCR. Only in-frame clones appear in the TCRdb table, and some are missing; sequencing was by immunoSEQ multiplex PCR. The sample holds about 120,000 clones, 65% to 80% seen once. This chain joins TRBV9 and TRBJ2-5, with D possibly matching TRBD2 (6 bases). The sample comprised PBMCs. This receptor was taken from a man aged 60 to 75 in good health and CMV-seropositive. The CDR3 sequence: CASSQIAAQETQYF. The CDR3 DNA reads TGTGCCAGCAGCCAGATAGCGGCCCAAGAGACCCAGTACTTC.